A selection of T cell receptor beta chains follows, all from one sample in a study of blood T cell repertoires in COVID-19. TCRdb's table, derived via immunoSEQ multiplex PCR, lists solely in-frame clones and lacks some. The sample holds under 95,000 clones, approximately 90% seen once. Sequencing was carried out using peripheral blood. Every receptor here comes from a man aged 55 to 69 with acute or convalescent COVID-19. Both conserved end residues are part of each CDR3. A D gene is named only where the DNA matches it firmly. A row's size may be missing; if present it is once, few, many or a size class.

d_call: TRBD2
j_call: TRBJ2-3
v_call: TRBV5-4
cdr3_length: 15
clone_size: .
cdr3_aa: CASSPTDGGIDTQYF
cdr3_nt: TGTGCCAGCAGCCCCACAGACGGGGGGATAGATACGCAGTATTTT

d_call: TRBD1
j_call: TRBJ1-1
v_call: TRBV7-2
cdr3_length: 16
clone_size: .
cdr3_aa: CASSLMTGGMNTEAFF
cdr3_nt: TGTGCCAGCAGCCTAATGACAGGGGGCATGAACACTGAAGCTTTCTTT

d_call: TRBD2
j_call: TRBJ2-6
v_call: TRBV6-1
cdr3_length: 15
clone_size: .
cdr3_aa: CASSGGGSGANVLTF
cdr3_nt: TGTGCCAGCAGTGGGGGGGGTTCCGGGGCCAACGTCCTGACTTTC

d_call: TRBD1
j_call: TRBJ2-3
v_call: TRBV13
cdr3_length: 17
clone_size: .
cdr3_aa: CASSTTWTGGSTDTQYF
cdr3_nt: TGTGCCAGCAGCACAACCTGGACAGGGGGTAGCACAGATACGCAGTATTTT

d_call: TRBD2
j_call: TRBJ2-2
v_call: TRBV11-2
cdr3_length: 16
clone_size: .
cdr3_aa: CASSPSGGGRHRELFF
cdr3_nt: TGTGCCAGCAGCCCCAGCGGCGGGGGACGTCACCGGGAGCTGTTTTTT

d_call: .
j_call: TRBJ1-3
v_call: TRBV4-3
cdr3_length: 14
clone_size: .
cdr3_aa: CASSAESSGNTIYF
cdr3_nt: TGCGCCAGCAGTGCCGAGAGCTCTGGAAACACCATATATTTT

d_call: .
j_call: TRBJ1-6
v_call: TRBV19
cdr3_length: 11
clone_size: few
cdr3_aa: CASSGGSPLHF
cdr3_nt: TGTGCCAGTAGCGGGGGTTCACCCCTCCACTTT

d_call: .
j_call: TRBJ2-5
v_call: TRBV11-2
cdr3_length: 13
clone_size: .
cdr3_aa: CASSHIAEETQYF
cdr3_nt: TGTGCCAGCAGCCACATAGCGGAAGAGACCCAGTACTTC

d_call: TRBD2
j_call: TRBJ2-3
v_call: TRBV5-1
cdr3_length: 15
clone_size: .
cdr3_aa: CASSSRGGGTDTQYF
cdr3_nt: TGCGCCAGCAGCTCTCGGGGGGGTGGTACAGATACGCAGTATTTT

d_call: TRBD1
j_call: TRBJ2-2
v_call: TRBV18
cdr3_length: 16
clone_size: .
cdr3_aa: CASSLQTGTVTGELFF
cdr3_nt: TGTGCCAGCTCACTTCAAACCGGGACAGTCACCGGGGAGCTGTTTTTT

d_call: .
j_call: TRBJ2-7
v_call: TRBV27
cdr3_length: 13
clone_size: .
cdr3_aa: CASGVLRGSEQYF
cdr3_nt: TGTGCCAGCGGAGTACTCAGGGGAAGCGAGCAGTACTTC

d_call: TRBD2
j_call: TRBJ2-5
v_call: TRBV4-2
cdr3_length: 19
clone_size: .
cdr3_aa: CASSQDKFRRAGVQETQYF
cdr3_nt: TGTGCCAGCAGCCAAGATAAGTTCCGGAGAGCGGGGGTCCAAGAGACCCAGTACTTC

d_call: TRBD1
j_call: TRBJ1-6
v_call: TRBV6-1
cdr3_length: 16
clone_size: .
cdr3_aa: CASSDLPGQGNSPLHF
cdr3_nt: TGTGCCAGCAGTGACTTACCGGGACAGGGTAATTCACCCCTCCACTTT

d_call: TRBD1
j_call: TRBJ1-3
v_call: TRBV30
cdr3_length: 12
clone_size: .
cdr3_aa: CAQGALRNTIYF
cdr3_nt: TGTGCCCAGGGGGCCCTTCGAAACACCATATATTTT

d_call: .
j_call: TRBJ2-3
v_call: TRBV7-2
cdr3_length: 15
clone_size: .
cdr3_aa: CASSLSRGITDTQYF
cdr3_nt: TGTGCCAGCAGCTTAAGCAGGGGAATTACAGATACGCAGTATTTT

d_call: .
j_call: TRBJ2-2
v_call: TRBV27
cdr3_length: 15
clone_size: .
cdr3_aa: CASKRAGTNTGELFF
cdr3_nt: TGTGCCAGCAAGAGGGCGGGAACGAACACCGGGGAGCTGTTTTTT

d_call: .
j_call: TRBJ1-2
v_call: TRBV15
cdr3_length: 13
clone_size: .
cdr3_aa: CATSRDSRDGYTF
cdr3_nt: TGTGCCACCAGCAGAGATTCCAGGGATGGCTACACCTTC

d_call: .
j_call: TRBJ1-2
v_call: TRBV29-1
cdr3_length: 13
clone_size: .
cdr3_aa: CSVAQDSNYGYTF
cdr3_nt: TGCAGCGTTGCGCAGGATTCTAACTATGGCTACACCTTC

d_call: TRBD1
j_call: TRBJ1-4
v_call: TRBV6-6
cdr3_length: 14
clone_size: few
cdr3_aa: CASSYTGGSEKLFF
cdr3_nt: TGTGCCAGCAGTTATACAGGGGGGAGCGAAAAACTGTTTTTT